This T cell receptor (beta chain) is drawn from a study of Tregs in tolerant kidney transplant recipients. Libraries were prepared by immunoSEQ multiplex PCR; TCRdb keeps only in-frame clonotypes and omits some of them. The repertoire has about 87,000 clones, roughly 93% of them found once; the top ten carry 0.46%. CDR3 length: 15 residues. The V and J ends lost 5 bases and 5 bases, in that order; junction bases with no gene match: 6. Germline lookup yields CDR1 SGHTA and CDR2 FQGNSA. This chain links TRBV7-2 with TRBJ2-1; 10 bases align to TRBD2. The source material was CD4+ T cells from blood, sampled before the transplant. This sequence originates from a human donor who received a combined kidney and bone marrow transplant. CDR3 residues: CASSGSGGPHNEQFF. CDR3 in DNA: TGTGCCAGCAGCGGTAGCGGGGGGCCCCACAATGAGCAGTTCTTC.